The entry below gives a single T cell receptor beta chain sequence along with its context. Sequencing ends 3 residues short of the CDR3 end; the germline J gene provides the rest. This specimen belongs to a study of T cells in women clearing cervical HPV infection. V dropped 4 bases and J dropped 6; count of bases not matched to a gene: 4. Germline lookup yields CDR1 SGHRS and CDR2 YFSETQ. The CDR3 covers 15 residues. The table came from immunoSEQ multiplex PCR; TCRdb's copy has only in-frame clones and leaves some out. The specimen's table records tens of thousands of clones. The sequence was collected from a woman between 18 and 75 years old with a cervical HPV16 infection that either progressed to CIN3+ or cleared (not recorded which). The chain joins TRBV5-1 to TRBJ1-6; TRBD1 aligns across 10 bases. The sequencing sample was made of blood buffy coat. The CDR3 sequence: CASSKRQGANSPLHF. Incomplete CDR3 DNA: TGCGCCAGCAGCAAAAGACAGGGGGCTAATTCACCC.